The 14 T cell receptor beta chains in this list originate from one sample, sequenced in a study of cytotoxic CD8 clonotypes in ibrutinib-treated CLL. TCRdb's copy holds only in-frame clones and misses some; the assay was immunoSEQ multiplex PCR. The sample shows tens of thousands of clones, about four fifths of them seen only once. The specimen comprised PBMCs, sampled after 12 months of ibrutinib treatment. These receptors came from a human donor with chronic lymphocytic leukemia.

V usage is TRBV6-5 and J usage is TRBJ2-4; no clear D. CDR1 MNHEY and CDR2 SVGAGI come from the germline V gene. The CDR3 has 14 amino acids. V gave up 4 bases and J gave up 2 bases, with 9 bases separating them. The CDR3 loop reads CASSSADPKNIQYF. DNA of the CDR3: TGTGCCAGCAGTTCGGCGGATCCCAAAAACATTCAGTACTTC.

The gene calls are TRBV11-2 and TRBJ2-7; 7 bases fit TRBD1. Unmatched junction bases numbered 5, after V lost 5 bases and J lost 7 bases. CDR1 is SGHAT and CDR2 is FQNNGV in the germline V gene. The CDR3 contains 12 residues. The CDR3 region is CASSPQGWEQYF. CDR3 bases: TGTGCCAGCAGCCCACAGGGGTGGGAGCAGTACTTC.

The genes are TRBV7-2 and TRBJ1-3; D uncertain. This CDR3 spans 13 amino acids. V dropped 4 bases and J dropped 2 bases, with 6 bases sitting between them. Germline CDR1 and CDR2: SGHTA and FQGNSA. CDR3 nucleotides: TGTGCCAGCAGCTCCGGGCCTGGAAACACCATATATTTT. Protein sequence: CASSSGPGNTIYF.

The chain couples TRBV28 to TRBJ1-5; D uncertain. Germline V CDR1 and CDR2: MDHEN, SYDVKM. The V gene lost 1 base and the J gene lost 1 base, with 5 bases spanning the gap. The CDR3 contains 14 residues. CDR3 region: CASSLLGSNQPQHF. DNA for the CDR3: TGTGCCAGCAGTTTATTGGGAAGCAATCAGCCCCAGCATTTT.

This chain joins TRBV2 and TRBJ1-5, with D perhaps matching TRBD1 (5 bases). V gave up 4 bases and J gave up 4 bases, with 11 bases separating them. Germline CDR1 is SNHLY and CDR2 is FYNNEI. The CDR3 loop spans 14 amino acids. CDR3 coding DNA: TGTGCCAGCAGTGGCAGGGTGGGGAATCAGCCCCAGCATTTT. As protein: CASSGRVGNQPQHF.

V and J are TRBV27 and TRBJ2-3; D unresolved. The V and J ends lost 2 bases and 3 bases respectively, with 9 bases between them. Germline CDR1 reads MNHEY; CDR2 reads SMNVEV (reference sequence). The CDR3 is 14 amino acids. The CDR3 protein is CASSLKLGTDTQYF. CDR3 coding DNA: TGTGCCAGCAGTTTAAAGCTGGGTACAGATACGCAGTATTTT.

CDR3 loop: CASSTPGGRYEQYF. CDR3 coding DNA: TGTGCCAGCAGCACCCCCGGGGGGCGATACGAGCAGTACTTC. V is TRBV28 and J is TRBJ2-7, with a possible D match to TRBD2 (7 bases). Trimming removed 6 bases at V and 4 bases at J, with 16 bases between. CDR1 is MDHEN and CDR2 is SYDVKM in the germline V gene. CDR3 size: 14 residues.

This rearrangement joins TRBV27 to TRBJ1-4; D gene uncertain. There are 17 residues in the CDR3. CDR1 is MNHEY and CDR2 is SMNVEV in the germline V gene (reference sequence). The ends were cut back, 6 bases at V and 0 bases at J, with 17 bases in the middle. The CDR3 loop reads CASSRVPPLTTNEKLFF. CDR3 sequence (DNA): TGTGCCAGCAGCCGAGTCCCTCCTCTTACAACTAATGAAAAACTGTTTTTT.

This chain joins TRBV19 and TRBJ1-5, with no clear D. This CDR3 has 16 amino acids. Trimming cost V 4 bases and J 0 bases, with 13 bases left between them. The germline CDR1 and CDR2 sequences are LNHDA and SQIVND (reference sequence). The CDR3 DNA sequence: TGTGCCAGTAGTACTGGAACAGCTTATAGCAATCAGCCCCAGCATTTT. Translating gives CASSTGTAYSNQPQHF.

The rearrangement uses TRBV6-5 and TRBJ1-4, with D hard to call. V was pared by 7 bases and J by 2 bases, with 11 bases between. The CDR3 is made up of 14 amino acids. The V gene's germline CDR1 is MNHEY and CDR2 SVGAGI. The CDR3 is CASTPGGTNEKLFF. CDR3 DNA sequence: TGTGCCAGCACCCCGGGTGGGACTAATGAAAAACTGTTTTTT.

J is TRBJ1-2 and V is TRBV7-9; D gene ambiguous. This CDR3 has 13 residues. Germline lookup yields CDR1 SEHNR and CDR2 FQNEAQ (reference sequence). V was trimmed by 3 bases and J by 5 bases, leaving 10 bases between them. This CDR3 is CASSFPTLYGYTF. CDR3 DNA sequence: TGTGCCAGCAGCTTTCCAACCTTGTATGGCTACACCTTC.

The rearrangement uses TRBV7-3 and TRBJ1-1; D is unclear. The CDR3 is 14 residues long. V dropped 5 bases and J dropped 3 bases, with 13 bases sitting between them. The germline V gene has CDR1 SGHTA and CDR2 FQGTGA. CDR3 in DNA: TGTGCCAGCAGCGGCCGGGGTGGGGACACTGAAGCTTTCTTT. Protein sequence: CASSGRGGDTEAFF.

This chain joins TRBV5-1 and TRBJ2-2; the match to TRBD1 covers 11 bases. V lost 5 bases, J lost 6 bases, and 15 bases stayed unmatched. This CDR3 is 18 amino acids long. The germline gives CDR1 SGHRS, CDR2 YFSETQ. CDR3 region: CASSGTGGTSSWSGELFF. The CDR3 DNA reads TGCGCCAGCAGTGGGACAGGGGGAACGTCGTCCTGGTCCGGGGAGCTGTTTTTT.

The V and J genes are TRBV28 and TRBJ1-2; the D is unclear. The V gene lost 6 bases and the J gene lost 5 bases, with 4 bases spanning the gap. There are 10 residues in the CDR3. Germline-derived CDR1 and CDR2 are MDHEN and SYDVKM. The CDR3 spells CASSSYGYTF. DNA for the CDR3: TGTGCCAGCAGCTCATATGGCTACACCTTC.